These 14 T cell receptor beta chains were all obtained from the same sample, sequenced in a study of blood T cells in healthy people across ages. Together with a sample-barcoded 5' primer, a J-beta primer mix was included in a second PCR lasting about 7 to 11 cycles. TCRdb re-analysed the 5' RACE reads in MiXCR, keeping a single row per CDR3 protein. The table has about 1.4 million distinct CDR3 sequences, roughly 64% seen once; the top ten hold 6.5% to 8.5%. The sample was blood. All receptors come from a man younger than 35 in good health.

This clonotype was recorded only once. The chain is built from TRBV13 and TRBJ1-1, with D perhaps TRBD1 (5 bases). The CDR3 has 13 amino acids. The germline V gene encodes CDR1 PRHDT and CDR2 FYEKMQ (reference sequence). Trimming took 3 bases from V and 4 from J, leaving 9 bases between them. CDR3 amino acids: CASSFSGSTEAFF. The DNA for the CDR3 is TGTGCCAGCAGCTTCTCAGGGTCCACTGAAGCTTTCTTT. The full variable domain, with the rest looked up from reference TRBV13 and TRBJ1-1, is AAGVIQSPRHLIKEKRETATLKCYPIPRHDTVYWYQQGPGQDPQFLISFYEKMQSDKGSIPDRFSAQQFSDYHSELNMSSLELGDSALYFCASSFSGSTEAFFGQGTRLTVV.

This chain joins TRBV2 and TRBJ2-5; TRBD2 agrees at 14 bases. The CDR3 runs 15 residues. Germline loops: CDR1 SNHLY, CDR2 FYNNEI. J lost 4 bases, V lost 6 bases, and 4 bases had no gene match. In DNA, the CDR3 is TGTGCCAGCAGCGGGACTAGCGGGAGAGGAGAGACCCAGTACTTC. It specifies CASSGTSGRGETQYF.

This clonotype was picked up a small number of times. CDR3 coding DNA: TGTGCCAGCAGACCACCTGGGGAGATTGGAGGCTACACCTTC. It encodes CASRPPGEIGGYTF. The chain recombines TRBV6-2 or TRBV6-3 with TRBJ1-2; D ambiguous. Per germline, CDR1 MNHEY and CDR2 SVGEGT. V was shortened by 6 bases and J by 8 bases, with 19 bases between the two germline ends. The CDR3 runs to 14 residues.

About this clonotype: The germline gene is not matched at one end of the junction; a read error may be the cause. The genes are TRBV6-2 or TRBV6-3 and TRBJ2-5; TRBD2 agrees at 10 bases. The CDR3 totals 13 residues. Per the germline V gene, CDR1 is MNHEY and CDR2 is SVGEGT. This CDR3 reads CASFLAGEEAQYF. The CDR3 coding sequence is TGTGCCAGCTTCCTAGCGGGGGAAGAGGCCCAGTACTTC.

The chain uses TRBV15 and TRBJ2-2, with TRBD1 identical over 7 bases. CDR1 LNHNV and CDR2 YYDKDF come from the germline V gene (reference sequence). J lost 6 bases, V lost 4 bases, and 5 bases had no gene match. There are 14 residues in the CDR3. The chain's CDR3 is CATSTTGVAGELFF. CDR3 coding DNA: TGTGCCACCAGCACAACAGGGGTGGCCGGGGAGCTGTTTTTT.

This chain uses TRBV4-2 with TRBJ2-7, with 7 positions matching TRBD2. Germline assignment: CDR1 LGHNA and CDR2 YNFKEQ. The CDR3 has 20 amino acids. J gave up 3 bases and V 0 bases, and 20 bases lay outside the gene matches. CDR3 DNA: TGTGCCAGCAGCCAAGAATTAAGGTCTTTAGCCCCGCGGGGGTTCTACGAGCAGTACTTC. Encoded protein: CASSQELRSLAPRGFYEQYF.

This clonotype was observed a handful of times. One base away lies a much larger clone, so this may be a sequencing read error. CDR3 in amino acids: CASSLGVALAVQETQYF. The CDR3 region has the DNA TGTGCTAGCAGCCTGGGGGTAGCCCTGGCAGTTCAAGAGACCCAGTACTTC. The gene calls are TRBV7-7 and TRBJ2-5, with D possibly being TRBD1 or TRBD2 (5 bases each). Germline loops: CDR1 SSHAT, CDR2 FNYEAQ (reference sequence). This CDR3 has 17 amino acids.

The rearrangement uses TRBV29-1 and TRBJ2-5; no clear D. Germline V CDR1 and CDR2: SQVTM, ANQGSEA. This CDR3 comprises 16 residues. V was shortened by 0 bases and J by 2 bases, with 16 bases between the two germline ends. The CDR3 DNA follows: TGCAGCGTTGAAGATCAGAGCACAGTTTATCAAGAGACCCAGTACTTC. Its translation is CSVEDQSTVYQETQYF.

The count of this clonotype is one. CDR3 sequence: CASSLGAGPFLGGETQYF. The CDR3 bases are TGTGCCAGCAGCTTAGGAGCGGGCCCCTTCCTTGGGGGGGAGACCCAGTACTTC. The chain couples TRBV11-2 to TRBJ2-5; TRBD2 is a possible D gene (6 bases). The CDR3 totals 18 residues. V dropped 1 base and J dropped 5 bases, with 23 bases sitting between them. CDR1 is SGHAT, CDR2 FQNNGV, per germline.

The chain has TRBV20-1 and TRBJ1-2, with D perhaps TRBD1 (5 bases). CDR3 size: 16 residues. Germline CDR1 DFQATT, CDR2 SNEGSKA (reference sequence). Between the trimmed V and J ends, which lost 1 base and 6 bases, there was a span of 21 bases. DNA for the CDR3: TGCAGTGCTAGAGGGAGGGTTGGAAGGGGCGCGGATGGCTACACCTTC. It specifies CSARGRVGRGADGYTF.

This clonotype turned up a few times. The rearrangement joins TRBV7-9 to TRBJ1-2, with D hard to call. Germline CDR1 SEHNR, CDR2 FQNEAQ (reference sequence). CDR3 length equals 11 residues. V lost 4 bases and J lost 8, with 8 bases in between. This CDR3 reads CASSSGEGYTF. The CDR3 region has the DNA TGTGCCAGCAGCTCAGGCGAAGGCTACACCTTC.

The chain combines TRBV11-2 with TRBJ1-5; weak D call: TRBD1 (5 bases). V lost 4 bases to trimming and J lost 6 bases, with 10 bases between them. The CDR3 loop spans 13 amino acids. Germline V gene sequence: CDR1 SGHAT, CDR2 FQNNGV. The CDR3 sequence: CASSWGGTQPQHF. In nucleotides, the CDR3 is TGTGCCAGCAGCTGGGGAGGGACTCAGCCCCAGCATTTT. Complete variable domain (other parts from reference TRBV11-2 and TRBJ1-5): EAGVAQSPRYKIIEKRQSVAFWCNPISGHATLYWYQQILGQGPKLLIQFQNNGVVDDSQLPKDRFSAERLKGVDSTLKIQPAKLEDSAVYLCASSWGGTQPQHFGDGTRLSIL.

The chain couples TRBV5-1 to TRBJ1-2; 7 bases agree with TRBD1. V shed 0 bases, J shed 10 bases, and the junction held 6 bases outside the gene matches. The CDR3 runs to 13 residues. CDR1 SGHRS and CDR2 YFSETQ come from the germline V gene. CDR3: CASSLVGTEDYTF. CDR3 nucleotide sequence: TGCGCCAGCAGCTTGGTGGGGACAGAGGACTACACCTTC. The entire variable domain, with the rest obtained from reference TRBV5-1 and TRBJ1-2, is as follows: KAGVTQTPRYLIKTRGQQVTLSCSPISGHRSVSWYQQTPGQGLQFLFEYFSETQRNKGNFPGRFSGRQFSNSRSEMNVSTLELGDSALYLCASSLVGTEDYTFGSGTRLTVV.

V gene TRBV5-1 combines with J gene TRBJ2-2; no clear D gene. V was cut by 0 bases and J by 5 bases, with 11 bases left in between. The CDR3 is 15 residues long. The germline V gene has CDR1 SGHRS and CDR2 YFSETQ. The CDR3 here is CASSLEDPGTGELFF. CDR3 nucleotides: TGCGCCAGCAGCTTGGAGGACCCAGGAACCGGGGAGCTGTTTTTT.